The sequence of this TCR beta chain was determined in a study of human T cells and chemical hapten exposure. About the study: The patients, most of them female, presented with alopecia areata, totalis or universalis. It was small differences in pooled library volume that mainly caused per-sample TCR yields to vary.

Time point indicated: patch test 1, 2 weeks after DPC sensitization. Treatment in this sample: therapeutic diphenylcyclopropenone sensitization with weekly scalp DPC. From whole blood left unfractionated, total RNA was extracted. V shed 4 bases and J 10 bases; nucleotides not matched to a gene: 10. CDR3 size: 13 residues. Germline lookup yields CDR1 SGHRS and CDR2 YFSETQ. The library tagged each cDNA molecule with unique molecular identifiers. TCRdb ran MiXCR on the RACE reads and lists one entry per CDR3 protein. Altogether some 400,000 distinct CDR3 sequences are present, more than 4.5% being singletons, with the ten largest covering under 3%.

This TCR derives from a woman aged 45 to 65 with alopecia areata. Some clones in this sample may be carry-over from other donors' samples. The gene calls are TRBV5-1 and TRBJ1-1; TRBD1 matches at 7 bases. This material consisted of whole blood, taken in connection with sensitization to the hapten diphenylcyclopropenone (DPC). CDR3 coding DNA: TGCGCCAGCAGCAGAGGGGGCGAAGATCCAGCTTTCTTT. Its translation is CASSRGGEDPAFF.